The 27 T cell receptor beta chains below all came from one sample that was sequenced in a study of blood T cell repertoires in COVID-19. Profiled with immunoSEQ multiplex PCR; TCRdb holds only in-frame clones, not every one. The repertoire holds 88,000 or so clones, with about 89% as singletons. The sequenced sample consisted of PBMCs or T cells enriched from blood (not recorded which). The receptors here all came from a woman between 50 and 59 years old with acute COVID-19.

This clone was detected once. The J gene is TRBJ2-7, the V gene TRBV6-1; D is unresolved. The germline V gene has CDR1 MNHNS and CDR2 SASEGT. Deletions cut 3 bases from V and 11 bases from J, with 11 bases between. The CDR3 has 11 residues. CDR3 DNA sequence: TGTGCCAGCAGTGATACAGCCAACGAGTACTTC. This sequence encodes CASSDTANEYF.

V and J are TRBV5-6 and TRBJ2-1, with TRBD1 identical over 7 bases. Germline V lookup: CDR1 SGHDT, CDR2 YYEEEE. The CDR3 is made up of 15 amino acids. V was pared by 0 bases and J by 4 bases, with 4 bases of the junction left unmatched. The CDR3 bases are TGTGCCAGCAGCTTGGCCCTGACAGGGTACAATGAGCAGTTCTTC. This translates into CASSLALTGYNEQFF. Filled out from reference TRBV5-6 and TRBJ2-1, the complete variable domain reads DAGVTQSPTHLIKTRGQQVTLRCSPKSGHDTVSWYQQALGQGPQFIFQYYEEEERQRGNFPDRFSGHQFPNYSSELNVNALLLGDSALYLCASSLALTGYNEQFFGPGTRLTVL.

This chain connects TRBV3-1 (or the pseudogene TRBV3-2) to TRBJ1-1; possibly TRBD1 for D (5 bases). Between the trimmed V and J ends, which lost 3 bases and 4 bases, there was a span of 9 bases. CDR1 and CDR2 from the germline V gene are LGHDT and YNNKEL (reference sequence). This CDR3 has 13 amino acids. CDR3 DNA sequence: TGTGCCAGCAGCCAGCAGGGACTCACTGAAGCTTTCTTT. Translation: CASSQQGLTEAFF.

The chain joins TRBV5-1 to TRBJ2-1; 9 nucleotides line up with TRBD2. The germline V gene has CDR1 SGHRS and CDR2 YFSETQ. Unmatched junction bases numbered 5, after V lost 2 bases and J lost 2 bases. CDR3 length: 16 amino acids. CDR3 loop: CASSFSSGRPYNEQFF. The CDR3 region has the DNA TGCGCCAGCAGCTTTAGTAGCGGGAGACCCTACAATGAGCAGTTCTTC.

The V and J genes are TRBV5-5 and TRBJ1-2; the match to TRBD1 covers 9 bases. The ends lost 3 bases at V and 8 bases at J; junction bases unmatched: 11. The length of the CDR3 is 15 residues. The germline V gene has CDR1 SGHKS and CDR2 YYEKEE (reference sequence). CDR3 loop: CASSSWDREQVGYTF. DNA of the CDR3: TGTGCCAGCAGCTCCTGGGACAGGGAACAAGTGGGCTACACCTTC.

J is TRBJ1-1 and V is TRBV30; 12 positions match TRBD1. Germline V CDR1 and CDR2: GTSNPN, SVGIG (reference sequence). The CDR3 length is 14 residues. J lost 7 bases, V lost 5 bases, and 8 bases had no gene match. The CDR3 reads CAWSPGQGASEAFF. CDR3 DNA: TGTGCCTGGTCCCCGGGACAGGGGGCGAGTGAAGCTTTCTTT.

The CDR3: CATGLSGYEQYF. As DNA, the CDR3 is TGTGCCACTGGCCTATCGGGCTACGAGCAGTACTTC. The rearrangement links TRBV18 to TRBJ2-7; no definite D call. Trimming shortened V by 10 bases and J by 3 bases, and 13 bases separated the two germline ends. CDR1 is KGHSH and CDR2 is LQKENI in the germline V gene. The CDR3 is 12 residues long.

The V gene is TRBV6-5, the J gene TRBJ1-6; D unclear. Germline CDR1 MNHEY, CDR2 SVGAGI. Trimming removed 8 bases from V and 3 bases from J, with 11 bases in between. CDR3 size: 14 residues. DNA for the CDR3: TGTGCCAGCTCCCGCGGAAACTATAATTCACCCCTCCACTTT. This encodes CASSRGNYNSPLHF.

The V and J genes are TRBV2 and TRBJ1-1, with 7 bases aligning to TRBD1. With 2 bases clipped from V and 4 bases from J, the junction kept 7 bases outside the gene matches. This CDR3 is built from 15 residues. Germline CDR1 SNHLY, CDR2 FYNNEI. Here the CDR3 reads CASSEIRQGSTEAFF. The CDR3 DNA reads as TGTGCCAGCAGTGAAATCAGACAGGGAAGCACTGAAGCTTTCTTT. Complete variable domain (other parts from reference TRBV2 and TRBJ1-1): EPEVTQTPSHQVTQMGQEVILRCVPISNHLYFYWYRQILGQKVEFLVSFYNNEISEKSEIFDDQFSVERPDGSNFTLKIRSTKLEDSAMYFCASSEIRQGSTEAFFGQGTRLTVV.

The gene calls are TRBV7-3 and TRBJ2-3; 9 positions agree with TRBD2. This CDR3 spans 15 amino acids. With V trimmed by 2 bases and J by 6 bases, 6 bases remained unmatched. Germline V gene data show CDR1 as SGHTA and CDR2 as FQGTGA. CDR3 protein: CASSLGTTSGDTQYF. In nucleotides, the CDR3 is TGTGCCAGCAGCTTAGGCACGACTAGCGGCGATACGCAGTATTTT.

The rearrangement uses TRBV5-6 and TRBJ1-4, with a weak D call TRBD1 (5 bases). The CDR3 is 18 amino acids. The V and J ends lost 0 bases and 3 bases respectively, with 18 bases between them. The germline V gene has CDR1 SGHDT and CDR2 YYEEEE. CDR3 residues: CASSLVTGGAASNEKLFF. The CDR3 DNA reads TGTGCCAGCAGCTTGGTAACGGGTGGGGCAGCCTCTAATGAAAAACTGTTTTTT. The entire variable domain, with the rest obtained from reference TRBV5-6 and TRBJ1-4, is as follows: DAGVTQSPTHLIKTRGQQVTLRCSPKSGHDTVSWYQQALGQGPQFIFQYYEEEERQRGNFPDRFSGHQFPNYSSELNVNALLLGDSALYLCASSLVTGGAASNEKLFFGSGTQLSVL.

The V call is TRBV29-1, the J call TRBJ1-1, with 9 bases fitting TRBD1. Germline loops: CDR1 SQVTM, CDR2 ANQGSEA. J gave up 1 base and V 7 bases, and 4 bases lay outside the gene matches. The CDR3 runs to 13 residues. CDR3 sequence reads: CSARQGGNTEAFF. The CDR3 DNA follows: TGCAGCGCGCGACAGGGGGGGAACACTGAAGCTTTCTTT.

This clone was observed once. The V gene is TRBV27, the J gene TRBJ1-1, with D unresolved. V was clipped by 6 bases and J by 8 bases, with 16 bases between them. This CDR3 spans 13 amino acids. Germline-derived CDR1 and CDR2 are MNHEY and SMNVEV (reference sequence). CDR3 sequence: CASSPEDAAEAFF. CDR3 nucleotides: TGTGCCAGCAGCCCCGAGGATGCAGCCGAAGCTTTCTTT.

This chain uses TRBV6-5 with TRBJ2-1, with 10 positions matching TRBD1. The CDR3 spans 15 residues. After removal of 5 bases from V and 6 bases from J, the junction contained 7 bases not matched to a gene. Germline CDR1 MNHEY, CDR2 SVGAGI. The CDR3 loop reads CASSRRDRGSNEQFF. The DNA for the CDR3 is TGTGCCAGCAGTCGCCGGGACAGGGGAAGCAATGAGCAGTTCTTC.

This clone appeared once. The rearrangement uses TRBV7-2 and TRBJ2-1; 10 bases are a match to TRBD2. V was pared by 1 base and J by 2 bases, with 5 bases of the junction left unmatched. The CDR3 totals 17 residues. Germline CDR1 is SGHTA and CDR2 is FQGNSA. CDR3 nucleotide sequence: TGTGCCAGCAGCTTAGGACTAGCGGGTCCCACCTACAATGAGCAGTTCTTC. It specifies CASSLGLAGPTYNEQFF.

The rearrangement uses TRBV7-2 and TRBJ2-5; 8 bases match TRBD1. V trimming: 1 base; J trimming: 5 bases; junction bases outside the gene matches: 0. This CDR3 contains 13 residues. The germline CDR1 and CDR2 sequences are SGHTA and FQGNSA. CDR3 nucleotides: TGTGCCAGCAGCTTAGACAGGGGGGAGACCCAGTACTTC. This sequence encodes CASSLDRGETQYF.

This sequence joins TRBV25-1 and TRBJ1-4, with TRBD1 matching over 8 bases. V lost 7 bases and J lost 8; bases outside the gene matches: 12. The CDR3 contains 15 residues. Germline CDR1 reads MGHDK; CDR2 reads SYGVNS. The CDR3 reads CASTSSGTGWEKLFF. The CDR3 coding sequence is TGTGCCAGCACGAGCTCCGGGACAGGATGGGAAAAACTGTTTTTT.

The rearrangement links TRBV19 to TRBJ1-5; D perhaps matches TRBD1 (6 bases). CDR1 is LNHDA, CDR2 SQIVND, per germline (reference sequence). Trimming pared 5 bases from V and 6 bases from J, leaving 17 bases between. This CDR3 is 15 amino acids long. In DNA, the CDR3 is TGTGCCAGTAGTCTATCAAACAGGGACCCTCAGCCCCAGCATTTT. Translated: CASSLSNRDPQPQHF.

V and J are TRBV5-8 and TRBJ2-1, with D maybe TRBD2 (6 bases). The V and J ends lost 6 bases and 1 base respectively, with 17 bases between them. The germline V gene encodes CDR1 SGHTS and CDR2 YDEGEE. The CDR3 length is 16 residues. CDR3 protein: CASTLLAAFSYNEQFF. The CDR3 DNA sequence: TGTGCCAGCACCCTATTAGCGGCCTTTTCCTACAATGAGCAGTTCTTC.

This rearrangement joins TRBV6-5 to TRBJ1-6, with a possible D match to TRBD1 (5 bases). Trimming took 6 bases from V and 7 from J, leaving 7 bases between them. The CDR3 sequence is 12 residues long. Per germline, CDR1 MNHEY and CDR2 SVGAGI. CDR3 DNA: TGTGCCAGCAGATCAGGGAATTCACCCCTCCACTTT. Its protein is CASRSGNSPLHF.

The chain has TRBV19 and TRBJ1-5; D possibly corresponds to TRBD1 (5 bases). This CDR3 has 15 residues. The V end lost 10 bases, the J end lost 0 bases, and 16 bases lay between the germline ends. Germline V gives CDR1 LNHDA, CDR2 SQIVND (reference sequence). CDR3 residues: CATKPREASNQPQHF. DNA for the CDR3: TGTGCCACCAAACCCAGGGAAGCTAGCAATCAGCCCCAGCATTTT.

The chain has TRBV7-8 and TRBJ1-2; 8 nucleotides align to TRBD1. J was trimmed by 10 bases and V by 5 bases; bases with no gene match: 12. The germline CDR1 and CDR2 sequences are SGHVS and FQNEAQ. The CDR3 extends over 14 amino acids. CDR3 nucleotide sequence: TGTGCCAGCAGCAGCCAGGGGGCCCGGGGCGACTACACCTTC. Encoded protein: CASSSQGARGDYTF.

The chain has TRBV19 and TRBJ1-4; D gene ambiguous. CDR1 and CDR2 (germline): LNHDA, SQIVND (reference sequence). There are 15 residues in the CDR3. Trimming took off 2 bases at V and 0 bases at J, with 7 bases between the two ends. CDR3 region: CASSINSATNEKLFF. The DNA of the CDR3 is TGTGCCAGTAGTATAAACAGTGCAACTAATGAAAAACTGTTTTTT.

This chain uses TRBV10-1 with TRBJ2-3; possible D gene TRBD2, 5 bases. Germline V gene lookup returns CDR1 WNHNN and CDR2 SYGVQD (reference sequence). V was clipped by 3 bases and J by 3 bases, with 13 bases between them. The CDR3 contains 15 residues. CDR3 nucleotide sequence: TGCGCCAGCAGTGAAGAGGGAGTTTGGACAGATACGCAGTATTTT. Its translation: CASSEEGVWTDTQYF.

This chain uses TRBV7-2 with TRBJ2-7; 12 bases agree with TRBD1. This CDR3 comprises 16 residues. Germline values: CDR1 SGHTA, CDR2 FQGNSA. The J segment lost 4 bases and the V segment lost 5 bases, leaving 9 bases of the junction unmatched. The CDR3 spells CASSTHRDRGRYEQYF. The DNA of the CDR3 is TGTGCCAGCAGCACTCACCGGGACAGGGGGCGGTACGAGCAGTACTTC.

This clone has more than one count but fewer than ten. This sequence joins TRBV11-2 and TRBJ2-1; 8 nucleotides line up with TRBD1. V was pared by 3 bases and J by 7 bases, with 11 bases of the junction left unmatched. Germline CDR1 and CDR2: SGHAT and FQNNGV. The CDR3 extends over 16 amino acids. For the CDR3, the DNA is TGTGCCAGCAGCTTTAAAACTGGACAGGGTGGAAATGAGCAGTTCTTC. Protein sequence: CASSFKTGQGGNEQFF.

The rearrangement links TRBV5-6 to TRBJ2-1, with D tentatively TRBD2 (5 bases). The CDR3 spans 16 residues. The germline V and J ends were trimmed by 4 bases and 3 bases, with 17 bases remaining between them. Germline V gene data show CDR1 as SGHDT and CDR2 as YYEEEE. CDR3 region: CASSQRSGNRYNEQFF. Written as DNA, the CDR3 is TGTGCCAGCAGCCAGAGGAGCGGAAACCGCTACAATGAGCAGTTCTTC.